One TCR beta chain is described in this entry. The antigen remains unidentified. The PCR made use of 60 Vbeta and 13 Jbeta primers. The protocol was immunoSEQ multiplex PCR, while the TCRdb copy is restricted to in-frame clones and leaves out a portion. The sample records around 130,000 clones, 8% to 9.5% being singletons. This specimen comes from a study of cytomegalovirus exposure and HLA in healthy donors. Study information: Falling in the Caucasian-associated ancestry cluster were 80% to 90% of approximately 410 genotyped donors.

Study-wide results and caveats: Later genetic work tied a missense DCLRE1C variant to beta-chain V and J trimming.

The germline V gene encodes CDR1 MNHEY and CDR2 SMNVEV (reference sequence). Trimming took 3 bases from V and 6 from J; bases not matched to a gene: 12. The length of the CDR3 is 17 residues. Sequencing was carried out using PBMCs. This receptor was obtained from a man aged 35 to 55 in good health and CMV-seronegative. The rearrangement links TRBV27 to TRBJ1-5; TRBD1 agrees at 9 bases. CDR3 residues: CASSFPLTGGAFQPQHF. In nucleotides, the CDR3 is TGTGCCAGCAGTTTCCCCTTAACAGGGGGCGCTTTTCAGCCCCAGCATTTT.